This TCR beta chain was sequenced during a study of T cells in localized non-small cell lung cancer. Points from the study as a whole: Prolonged overall survival went with higher T cell density in the blood. Compared with tumor, uninvolved adjacent lung displayed greater T cell clonality, ranking highest overall. Paired adjacent lung recovered a median roughly 50 of the top 100 tumor clones.

Method: immunoSEQ multiplex PCR; TCRdb's copy keeps in-frame clones and lacks some. This table has about 1,700 clones, about 25% appearing once. To note about this clone: Its target is unknown.

Researchers cut adjacent lung at least 2 cm from the tumor margin, and it showed no atypia. The TCR sequence derives from a male donor aged 60 or over with stage II lung adenocarcinoma. Sequencing was performed on normal lung tissue next to the tumor, taken before any cancer treatment.

CDR3 DNA sequence: TGTGCCAGTAGTACCGGGGATAGGGTTAATCAGCCCCAGCATTTT. Translated, it gives CASSTGDRVNQPQHF. The rearrangement links TRBV19 to TRBJ1-5; D not resolved. This CDR3 contains 15 residues. The V gene's germline CDR1 is LNHDA and CDR2 SQIVND (reference sequence). V was cut by 4 bases and J by 4 bases, with 14 bases left in between.